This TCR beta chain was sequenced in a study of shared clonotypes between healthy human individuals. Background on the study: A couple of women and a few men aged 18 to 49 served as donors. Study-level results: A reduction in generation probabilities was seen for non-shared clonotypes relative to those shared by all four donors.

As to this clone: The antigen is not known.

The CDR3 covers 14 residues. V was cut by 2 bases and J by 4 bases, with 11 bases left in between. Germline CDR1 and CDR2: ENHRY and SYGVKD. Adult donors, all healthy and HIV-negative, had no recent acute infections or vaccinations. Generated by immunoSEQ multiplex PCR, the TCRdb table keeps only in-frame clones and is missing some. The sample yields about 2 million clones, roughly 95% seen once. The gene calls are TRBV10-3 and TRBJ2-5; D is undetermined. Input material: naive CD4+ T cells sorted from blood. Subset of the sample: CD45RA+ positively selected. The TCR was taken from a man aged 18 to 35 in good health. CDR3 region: CAISESSGLETQYF. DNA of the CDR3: TGTGCCATCAGTGAGAGTAGTGGTTTAGAGACCCAGTACTTC.